A single sample gave rise to the 5 T cell receptor beta chains below, sequenced in a study of blood T cells in healthy people across ages. Combining a sample-barcoded 5' primer with a J-beta primer mix, a second PCR ran for 7 to 11 cycles. TCRdb re-called the 5' RACE reads with MiXCR, one entry per CDR3 protein. The sample lists 600,000 or so distinct CDR3 sequences; around 31% were seen once. The source material was blood. These TCRs come from a woman older than 75 in good health.

This clonotype was found many times. The chain combines TRBV5-1 with TRBJ2-7; tentatively, D is TRBD1 (6 bases). CDR3 length equals 14 residues. V lost 4 bases and J lost 6, with 17 bases in between. The germline V gene has CDR1 SGHRS and CDR2 YFSETQ. The CDR3 spells CASSLRTASGEQYF. The CDR3 DNA follows: TGCGCCAGCAGCCTTAGGACAGCGTCGGGCGAGCAGTACTTC.

This clonotype was seen ten or more times. The chain has TRBV20-1 and TRBJ2-3; TRBD2 agrees at 11 bases. The J segment lost 7 bases and the V segment lost 7 bases, leaving 10 bases of the junction unmatched. This CDR3 is 14 amino acids long. Per germline, CDR1 DFQATT and CDR2 SNEGSKA (reference sequence). For the CDR3, the DNA is TGCAGTGTAACGCCCGGGACTAGCGGATATACGCAGTATTTT. It encodes CSVTPGTSGYTQYF.

This chain links TRBV5-1 with TRBJ2-5, with D maybe TRBD1 (6 bases). Trimming removed 3 bases from V and 4 bases from J, with 16 bases in between. This CDR3 is built from 15 residues. In germline, CDR1 is SGHRS, CDR2 YFSETQ. CDR3: CASSYFQGNGETQYF. Written as DNA, the CDR3 is TGCGCCAGCAGCTATTTTCAGGGGAACGGAGAGACCCAGTACTTC. The full variable domain, its missing parts supplied by reference TRBV5-1 and TRBJ2-5, is KAGVTQTPRYLIKTRGQQVTLSCSPISGHRSVSWYQQTPGQGLQFLFEYFSETQRNKGNFPGRFSGRQFSNSRSEMNVSTLELGDSALYLCASSYFQGNGETQYFGPGTRLLVL.

There are many counts of this clonotype. The chain combines TRBV20-1 with TRBJ1-5; 7 bases agree with TRBD1. The CDR3 contains 14 residues. The trim removed 5 bases at V and 0 bases at J, leaving 4 bases unmatched. From germline, CDR1 is DFQATT and CDR2 SNEGSKA (reference sequence). CDR3 DNA sequence: TGCAGTGCTTTCCGGGACAGTAGCAATCAGCCCCAGCATTTT. Its protein product is CSAFRDSSNQPQHF.

This clonotype has at least ten counts. DNA for the CDR3: TGCGCCAGCATCTTCTCGGTAGAGACCCAGTACTTC. This gives the protein CASIFSVETQYF. The chain has TRBV4-1 and TRBJ2-5; no definite D call. V was clipped by 7 bases and J by 4 bases, with 10 bases between them. CDR1 MGHRA and CDR2 YSYEKL come from the germline V gene. The CDR3 has 12 residues.